The next 5 T cell receptor beta chains were all read from a single sample in a study of blood T cell repertoires in COVID-19 (dated by TCRdb to between 2020 and 2021). The library was built by means of the immunoSEQ multiplex PCR assay. Entries here come from immuneACCESS through TCRdb and include only in-frame sequences with V and J called. Some clones fail to appear in such tables; in the studies checked, an unresolved V gene covers under half of the shortfall, and the cause of the remainder is unknown. The sample has more than 60,000 clones on record, roughly 82% of them singletons. About two fifths of the sample rests with the top ten. Source material: peripheral blood. These receptors all stem from a human donor in a cohort sampled during active COVID-19.

V gene TRBV5-1 combines with J gene TRBJ2-5; the D gene is possibly TRBD1 (6 bases). Looked up from germline, CDR1 is SGHRS and CDR2 is YFSETQ. V lost 4 bases, J lost 7 bases, and 17 bases lay in between. This CDR3 is 14 amino acids long. CDR3 DNA: TGCGCCAGCAGCCAAAGTACAGGGCTGGGGACCCAGTACTTC. Encoded protein: CASSQSTGLGTQYF. Full variable domain (remainder filled in from reference TRBV5-1 and TRBJ2-5): KAGVTQTPRYLIKTRGQQVTLSCSPISGHRSVSWYQQTPGQGLQFLFEYFSETQRNKGNFPGRFSGRQFSNSRSEMNVSTLELGDSALYLCASSQSTGLGTQYFGPGTRLLVL.

For the CDR3, the DNA is TGCGCCAGCGCAGGGGGCACCGGGTACAATGAGCAGTTCTTC. This sequence encodes CASAGGTGYNEQFF. J is TRBJ2-1 and V is TRBV5-1, with 8 bases aligning to TRBD1. The J segment lost 4 bases and the V segment lost 7 bases, leaving 7 bases of the junction unmatched. The CDR3 has 14 residues. Germline CDR1 and CDR2: SGHRS and YFSETQ.

This chain connects TRBV5-6 to TRBJ1-2; D gene ambiguous. The CDR3 spans 13 residues. Germline V gene data show CDR1 as SGHDT and CDR2 as YYEEEE. Trimming stripped 0 bases from V and 7 bases from J, with 10 bases between. This CDR3 is CASSLVASGGYTF. CDR3 nucleotide sequence: TGTGCCAGCAGCTTGGTGGCATCAGGTGGCTACACCTTC.

The chain has TRBV9 and TRBJ2-5, with 16 bases that match TRBD2. The CDR3 contains 19 residues. V trimming: 2 bases; J trimming: 5 bases; junction bases outside the gene matches: 12. Germline CDR1 SGDLS, CDR2 YYNGEE. The CDR3 spells CASSVGPGLAGGRKETQYF. The CDR3 DNA reads as TGTGCCAGCAGCGTGGGACCGGGACTAGCGGGGGGGCGAAAGGAGACCCAGTACTTC.

The genes are TRBV9 and TRBJ1-2; possibly TRBD1 for D (6 bases). CDR3 length: 14 residues. The ends were cut back, 3 bases at V and 7 bases at J, with 16 bases in the middle. CDR1 and CDR2 from the germline V gene are SGDLS and YYNGEE. The CDR3 loop reads CASSGIWTAAGYTF. CDR3 in DNA: TGTGCCAGCAGCGGAATATGGACAGCTGCTGGCTACACCTTC.